The 28 T cell receptor beta chains below come from one sample, sequenced in a study of blood T cell repertoires in COVID-19. Measured with immunoSEQ multiplex PCR; TCRdb has only the in-frame clones, and not every one. The sample holds 99,000 or so clones, roughly 80% seen once. Sequencing used peripheral blood. Every receptor here comes from a man aged 60 to 75 with acute or convalescent COVID-19.

The rearrangement uses TRBV21-1 and TRBJ1-5; TRBD1 is taken as the D call from the table, unchecked against the DNA. TRBV21-1 is a documented pseudogene. The CDR3 runs to 15 residues. The CDR3 coding sequence is TGTGCCAGCAGCAAAGACTTCAGGGGCAAACAGCCCCAGCATTTT. Its translation: CASSKDFRGKQPQHF.

The rearrangement uses TRBV15 and TRBJ1-2, with D possibly matching TRBD1 (5 bases). The V end lost 5 bases, the J end lost 6 bases, and 16 bases lay between the germline ends. CDR3 length: 14 amino acids. Germline V gene lookup returns CDR1 LNHNV and CDR2 YYDKDF (reference sequence). DNA for the CDR3: TGTGCCACCAGCCGCCCCCCGGACACCAATGGCTACACCTTC. Its translation is CATSRPPDTNGYTF.

The CDR3 sequence is CASSSPGQGKETQYF. The CDR3, as DNA: TGCGCCAGCAGCTCCCCGGGACAGGGGAAAGAGACCCAGTACTTC. This chain uses TRBV5-1 with TRBJ2-5; 10 bases map to TRBD1. The CDR3 spans 15 residues. The germline CDR1 and CDR2 sequences are SGHRS and YFSETQ. After removal of 3 bases from V and 3 bases from J, the junction contained 5 bases not matched to a gene.

This clone was counted a few times. V gene TRBV24-1 combines with J gene TRBJ1-5; no definite D call. Germline CDR1 reads KGHDR; CDR2 reads SFDVKD. CDR3 length: 14 amino acids. V was shortened by 5 bases and J by 0 bases, with 7 bases between the two germline ends. The DNA for the CDR3 is TGTGCCACCAGTGGTGTCTATAGCAATCAGCCCCAGCATTTT. Translated: CATSGVYSNQPQHF.

The chain couples TRBV6-4 to TRBJ2-7; 12 positions agree with TRBD1. V lost 0 bases to trimming and J lost 3 bases; unmatched junction nucleotides: 3. The CDR3 totals 16 residues. The germline V gene has CDR1 MRHNA and CDR2 SNTAGT. CDR3 DNA: TGTGCCAGCAGTGACTCGTGGGACAGGGGGCTCTACGAGCAGTACGTC. Translation gives CASSDSWDRGLYEQYV.

The CDR3 sequence is CASSITGTSGTDTQYF. The DNA of the CDR3 is TGCGCCAGCAGCATTACCGGGACTAGCGGCACAGATACGCAGTATTTT. The chain recombines TRBV5-1 with TRBJ2-3; TRBD2 agrees at 10 bases. The CDR3 totals 16 residues. Trimming at V came to 4 bases and at J to 1 base, leaving 6 bases not matched to a gene. The germline V gene has CDR1 SGHRS and CDR2 YFSETQ.

This clone was observed a single time. V usage is TRBV7-6 and J usage is TRBJ2-7; 14 bases are a match to TRBD2. The germline V gene encodes CDR1 SGHVS and CDR2 FNYEAQ. The CDR3 extends over 22 amino acids. V shed 1 base, J shed 5 bases, and the junction held 22 bases outside the gene matches. This CDR3 is CASSLVGVTSGRAASLFHEQYF. In nucleotides, the CDR3 is TGTGCCAGCAGCTTAGTGGGAGTGACTAGCGGGAGGGCCGCGTCGCTTTTCCACGAGCAGTACTTC.

The chain joins TRBV11-2 to TRBJ2-2; 10 positions agree with TRBD2. Losses at the gene ends were 6 bases for V and 2 bases for J; bases not matched to a gene: 6. Germline assignment: CDR1 SGHAT and CDR2 FQNNGV. This CDR3 contains 16 residues. The CDR3 nucleotides read TGTGCCAGCAGAAGACTAGCGGGTGGAAACACCGGGGAGCTGTTTTTT. Its translation is CASRRLAGGNTGELFF.

A few counts support this clone. The gene calls are TRBV5-5 and TRBJ2-1; 9 nucleotides match TRBD1. V was clipped by 3 bases and J by 5 bases; unmatched bases: 9. This CDR3 is built from 16 residues. CDR1 and CDR2 from the germline V gene are SGHKS and YYEKEE (reference sequence). CDR3 protein: CASSSSGTGLNNEQFF. The CDR3 nucleotides read TGTGCCAGCAGCTCAAGCGGGACAGGGCTCAACAATGAGCAGTTCTTC.

Here the CDR3 reads CASSQDWRGDYGYTF. CDR3 in DNA: TGTGCCAGCAGCCAAGATTGGAGGGGCGACTATGGCTACACCTTC. The chain is built from TRBV3-1 (or the pseudogene TRBV3-2) and TRBJ1-2, with D maybe TRBD1 (5 bases). V lost 0 bases to trimming and J lost 3 bases, with 11 bases between them. This CDR3 has 15 residues. Germline lookup yields CDR1 LGHDT and CDR2 YNNKEL (reference sequence).

This sequence joins TRBV19 and TRBJ2-5; 7 bases agree with TRBD2. Germline V gene lookup returns CDR1 LNHDA and CDR2 SQIVND (reference sequence). The junction had 10 bases not matched to a gene; V was cut back by 10 bases and J by 5 bases. The CDR3 contains 13 residues. The chain's CDR3 is CATSGTGRETQYF. The CDR3 DNA reads TGTGCCACAAGCGGGACGGGACGTGAGACCCAGTACTTC.

V is TRBV28 and J is TRBJ1-6; the match to TRBD1 covers 10 bases. The CDR3 sequence is 17 residues long. V lost 4 bases, J lost 9 bases, and 12 bases stayed unmatched. Germline CDR1 and CDR2: MDHEN and SYDVKM. The CDR3 DNA reads TGTGCCAGCAGTTCGTATACTTCCGGGACAGGGGTTTCACCCCTCCACTTT. Translated, it gives CASSSYTSGTGVSPLHF.

This chain joins TRBV10-3 and TRBJ1-2; unclear D gene. The CDR3 loop spans 14 amino acids. Germline V gives CDR1 ENHRY, CDR2 SYGVKD. V was trimmed by 0 bases and J by 4 bases, leaving 9 bases between them. The CDR3 nucleotides are TGTGCCATCAGTGAGTCTCAACAGAGCTATGGCTACACCTTC. Translated: CAISESQQSYGYTF.

The genes are TRBV18 and TRBJ1-4, with a weak D call TRBD1 (5 bases). Germline-derived CDR1 and CDR2 are KGHSH and LQKENI. This CDR3 spans 13 amino acids. Trimming shortened V by 4 bases and J by 3 bases, and 6 bases separated the two germline ends. CDR3 protein: CASSQTANEKLFF. In DNA form, the CDR3 reads TGTGCCAGCTCACAGACAGCTAATGAAAAACTGTTTTTT.

The rearrangement uses TRBV10-1 and TRBJ2-1, with 8 bases lining up with TRBD2. This CDR3 spans 13 amino acids. V lost 2 bases, J lost 13 bases, and 7 bases stayed unmatched. Germline lookup yields CDR1 WNHNN and CDR2 SYGVQD (reference sequence). The CDR3 loop is CASSELPGRAQFF. CDR3 bases: TGCGCCAGCAGTGAGCTTCCCGGGAGGGCCCAGTTCTTC.

V usage is TRBV2 and J usage is TRBJ2-3, with D unclear. The CDR3 consists of 11 residues. Germline values: CDR1 SNHLY, CDR2 FYNNEI. V lost 7 bases and J 5 bases, leaving 7 bases between the germline ends. CDR3 sequence (DNA): TGTGCCAGCACCCTTAAAGATACGCAGTATTTT. As protein: CASTLKDTQYF.

The gene calls are TRBV15 and TRBJ2-1; TRBD1 might be the D (5 bases). The CDR3 is 20 amino acids. Germline V gene data show CDR1 as LNHNV and CDR2 as YYDKDF (reference sequence). Trimming left V 0 bases short and J 5 bases short, with 26 bases between. In DNA, the CDR3 is TGTGCCACCAGCAGAGATTTAGGAGAGGCCTGGCGCCGACAGAACAATGAGCAGTTCTTC. Amino acids: CATSRDLGEAWRRQNNEQFF.

The J gene is TRBJ2-1, the V gene TRBV19; a weak D match, TRBD1 (6 bases). Germline loops: CDR1 LNHDA, CDR2 SQIVND (reference sequence). V was cut by 3 bases and J by 7 bases, with 10 bases left in between. The CDR3 has 13 residues. CDR3 nucleotides: TGTGCCAGTAGTATCGTCAGGGGTAATGAGCAGTTCTTC. It is translated as CASSIVRGNEQFF.

The chain is built from TRBV4-2 and TRBJ2-6; 7 bases align to TRBD1. The CDR3 is made up of 17 amino acids. Losses at the gene ends were 1 base for V and 4 bases for J; bases not matched to a gene: 7. Germline CDR1 LGHNA, CDR2 YNFKEQ. The CDR3: CASSQVFQGEGANVLTF. CDR3 bases: TGTGCCAGCAGCCAAGTATTCCAGGGGGAAGGGGCCAACGTCCTGACTTTC.

The chain joins TRBV11-3 to TRBJ2-3; 13 nucleotides match TRBD2. Germline values: CDR1 SGHNT, CDR2 YENEEA. Germline trimming cut 8 bases from V and 2 bases from J; bases unmatched to any gene: 13. The length of the CDR3 is 18 residues. In nucleotides, the CDR3 is TGTGCCAGCGCCTTCGGGACCGGGACTAGCGGGGACACAGATACGCAGTATTTT. Its translation is CASAFGTGTSGDTDTQYF.

V is TRBV6-5 and J is TRBJ2-7; 11 bases are shared with TRBD1. With V trimmed by 3 bases and J by 2 bases, 3 bases remained unmatched. The CDR3 is made up of 15 amino acids. The germline V gene encodes CDR1 MNHEY and CDR2 SVGAGI. The CDR3 protein is CASSYGTGGTYEQYV. The CDR3 DNA is TGTGCCAGCAGTTATGGGACAGGGGGAACCTACGAGCAGTACGTC.

The genes are TRBV11-2 and TRBJ2-4, with D unclear. Germline CDR1 SGHAT, CDR2 FQNNGV. V was shortened by 3 bases and J by 1 base, with 13 bases between the two germline ends. This CDR3 comprises 16 residues. Written as DNA, the CDR3 is TGTGCCAGCAGCTTCACCGCCTATTCGGCCAAAAACATTCAGTACTTC. It is translated as CASSFTAYSAKNIQYF. Variable domain in full (rest from reference TRBV11-2 and TRBJ2-4): EAGVAQSPRYKIIEKRQSVAFWCNPISGHATLYWYQQILGQGPKLLIQFQNNGVVDDSQLPKDRFSAERLKGVDSTLKIQPAKLEDSAVYLCASSFTAYSAKNIQYFGAGTRLSVL.

The chain links TRBV6-2 or TRBV6-3 to TRBJ2-3, with 7 bases lining up with TRBD1. V shed 6 bases and J 6 bases; nucleotides not matched to a gene: 15. The CDR3 has 16 amino acids. Germline V lookup: CDR1 MNHEY, CDR2 SVGEGT. The CDR3 loop is CASSRRTGPGPDTQYF. The CDR3 DNA follows: TGTGCCAGCAGCCGCAGGACAGGCCCAGGCCCGGATACGCAGTATTTT.

Here the CDR3 DNA reads TGTGCCAGTAGTATGGTCCCCAGGGGGCGAGATGAAAAACTGTTTTTT. Protein: CASSMVPRGRDEKLFF. The V call is TRBV19, the J call TRBJ1-4, with 8 bases matching TRBD1. CDR1 is LNHDA and CDR2 is SQIVND in the germline V gene (reference sequence). The V and J ends lost 3 bases and 6 bases, in that order; junction bases with no gene match: 9. The CDR3 runs 16 residues.

This clone showed up just a few times. The V call is TRBV2, the J call TRBJ2-3; 8 bases agree with TRBD1. The CDR3 is 14 residues long. The J segment lost 2 bases and the V segment lost 6 bases, leaving 4 bases of the junction unmatched. CDR1 and CDR2 from the germline V gene are SNHLY and FYNNEI. In DNA, the CDR3 is TGTGCCAGCAGCGAGACAGGGGCCACAGATACGCAGTATTTT. This sequence encodes CASSETGATDTQYF.

The CDR3 nucleotides read TGTGCCAGCAGCTTGGGCAGGGGGCCCCAAGAGACCCAGTACTTC. It translates to CASSLGRGPQETQYF. The V call is TRBV5-6, the J call TRBJ2-5; 8 bases match TRBD1. This CDR3 contains 15 residues. After removal of 0 bases from V and 1 base from J, the junction contained 2 bases not matched to a gene. Germline loops: CDR1 SGHDT, CDR2 YYEEEE.

The rearrangement links TRBV7-2 to TRBJ1-2; 10 positions agree with TRBD1. V was clipped by 1 base and J by 5 bases; unmatched bases: 7. The germline CDR1 and CDR2 sequences are SGHTA and FQGNSA. The CDR3 spans 16 residues. CDR3 amino acids: CASSLGYRDRGYGYTF. Here the CDR3 DNA reads TGTGCCAGCAGCTTAGGATACCGGGACAGGGGTTATGGCTACACCTTC. Combining the CDR3 with reference TRBV7-2 and TRBJ1-2 gives the whole variable domain GAGVSQSPSNKVTEKGKDVELRCDPISGHTALYWYRQSLGQGLEFLIYFQGNSAPDKSGLPSDRFSAERTGGSVSTLTIQRTQQEDSAVYLCASSLGYRDRGYGYTFGSGTRLTVV.

This chain links TRBV30 with TRBJ2-7; TRBD1 matches 7 bases. Unmatched junction bases numbered 6, after V lost 1 base and J lost 0 bases. The germline V gene encodes CDR1 GTSNPN and CDR2 SVGIG (reference sequence). CDR3 length equals 15 residues. The CDR3 nucleotides are TGTGCCTGGAGTGCTTCGACAGGGAACTCCTACGAGCAGTACGTC. Protein: CAWSASTGNSYEQYV.